The 26 T cell receptor beta chains below come from one sample, sequenced in a study of shared clonotypes between healthy human individuals. Clones were sequenced by immunoSEQ multiplex PCR, and TCRdb holds only the in-frame ones, with some missing. The sample contains about a million clones, under 80% of which appear only once. The sample consisted of memory CD4+ T cells sorted from blood. Subset specified: CD45RA-negative fraction. The receptor set was obtained from a man in his late teens or twenties in good health.

The chain joins TRBV19 to TRBJ2-5; D remains ambiguous. The CDR3 contains 12 residues. Per germline, CDR1 LNHDA and CDR2 SQIVND (reference sequence). Deletions cut 1 base from V and 7 bases from J, with 7 bases between. CDR3 amino acids: CASSIVSGTQYF. The CDR3 DNA follows: TGTGCCAGTAGTATAGTATCAGGGACCCAGTACTTC.

The chain has TRBV7-9 and TRBJ1-4; 7 nucleotides agree with TRBD1. V lost 4 bases to trimming and J lost 0 bases; unmatched junction nucleotides: 2. This CDR3 is built from 15 residues. Germline values: CDR1 SEHNR, CDR2 FQNEAQ (reference sequence). The CDR3 DNA reads TGTGCCAGCAGCTGGGGACAGTCAACTAATGAAAAACTGTTTTTT. Translating it yields CASSWGQSTNEKLFF.

The V gene is TRBV6-5, the J gene TRBJ2-1; 11 bases align to TRBD2. The CDR3 is made up of 14 amino acids. Germline V gene sequence: CDR1 MNHEY, CDR2 SVGAGI. Trimming cost V 6 bases and J 5 bases; bases outside gene matches: 3. The CDR3 here is CASRFSGGDNEQFF. The CDR3 coding sequence is TGTGCCAGCAGGTTTAGCGGGGGGGACAATGAGCAGTTCTTC.

The chain joins TRBV5-1 to TRBJ2-3, with D hard to call. Germline V CDR1 and CDR2: SGHRS, YFSETQ. V was pared by 4 bases and J by 2 bases, with 2 bases between. The CDR3 is made up of 11 amino acids. The CDR3 loop is CASSHTDTQYF. CDR3 sequence (DNA): TGCGCCAGCAGCCACACAGATACGCAGTATTTT.

This clone was seen a few times. The J gene is TRBJ1-5, the V gene TRBV19; the D gene is possibly TRBD1 (6 bases). Germline CDR1 is LNHDA and CDR2 is SQIVND (reference sequence). The germline V and J ends were trimmed by 10 bases and 6 bases, with 22 bases remaining between them. The CDR3 has 15 amino acids. CDR3 sequence (DNA): TGTGCCACCAATCTACAGGGAGATGGGACTCAGCCCCAGCATTTT. It encodes CATNLQGDGTQPQHF.

The chain carries TRBV7-9 and TRBJ2-2; 11 bases map to TRBD2. J was trimmed by 2 bases and V by 1 base; bases with no gene match: 6. This CDR3 has 18 amino acids. The germline gives CDR1 SEHNR, CDR2 FQNEAQ (reference sequence). The CDR3 DNA is TGTGCCAGCAGCTTAGTGACCCTAGCGGGGGGAAACACCGGGGAGCTGTTTTTT. This sequence encodes CASSLVTLAGGNTGELFF. Combining the CDR3 with reference TRBV7-9 and TRBJ2-2 gives the whole variable domain DTGVSQNPRHKITKRGQNVTFRCDPISEHNRLYWYRQTLGQGPEFLTYFQNEAQLEKSRLLSDRFSAERPKGSFSTLEIQRTEQGDSAMYLCASSLVTLAGGNTGELFFGEGSRLTVL.

The V gene is TRBV5-4, the J gene TRBJ2-5; TRBD2 might be the D (6 bases). The CDR3 is 13 amino acids. The V and J ends lost 1 base and 9 bases respectively, with 13 bases between them. Germline V gene data show CDR1 as SGHNT and CDR2 as YYREEE (reference sequence). CDR3 loop: CASSLSPGEAQYF. CDR3 DNA: TGTGCCAGCAGCTTGTCGCCGGGGGAGGCCCAGTACTTC.

This sequence joins TRBV30 and TRBJ2-5, with 11 bases lining up with TRBD1. Germline V gene data show CDR1 as GTSNPN and CDR2 as SVGIG (reference sequence). The junction had 3 bases not matched to a gene; V was cut back by 3 bases and J by 6 bases. The CDR3 consists of 13 residues. The CDR3 is CAWSLDRGQTQYF. CDR3 sequence (DNA): TGTGCCTGGAGCTTGGACAGGGGGCAGACCCAGTACTTC.

The gene calls are TRBV18 and TRBJ1-5; D is unclear. Per the germline V gene, CDR1 is KGHSH and CDR2 is LQKENI. The length of the CDR3 is 18 residues. The ends were cut back, 3 bases at V and 2 bases at J, with 20 bases in the middle. The CDR3 DNA is TGTGCCAGCTCACCTCGACCCATGGCCCACGGGGGCAATCAGCCCCAGCATTTT. This gives the protein CASSPRPMAHGGNQPQHF.

The chain employs TRBV28 and TRBJ2-5; D might be TRBD2 (5 bases). V shed 2 bases and J shed 4 bases, with 8 bases lying between them. The CDR3 loop spans 13 amino acids. The V gene's germline CDR1 is MDHEN and CDR2 SYDVKM. The CDR3 coding sequence is TGTGCCAGCAGTTTAAGCGGTACAGAGACCCAGTACTTC. This gives the protein CASSLSGTETQYF.

The table lists this clone with a count of one. The chain is built from TRBV28 and TRBJ1-2; 7 bases fit TRBD1. The CDR3 length is 12 residues. Looked up from germline, CDR1 is MDHEN and CDR2 is SYDVKM. V was pared by 8 bases and J by 5 bases, with 5 bases of the junction left unmatched. The CDR3 DNA follows: TGTGCCAGCGGCAGGGGGTTTTATGGCTACACCTTC. Residues: CASGRGFYGYTF.

The table lists this clone with a count of one. The chain uses TRBV18 and TRBJ2-1; 9 nucleotides line up with TRBD2. The J segment lost 1 base and the V segment lost 4 bases, leaving 2 bases of the junction unmatched. CDR1 and CDR2 (germline): KGHSH, LQKENI. The CDR3 is 15 amino acids. Here the CDR3 DNA reads TGTGCCAGCTCACAGCTAGCGGGGTCCTACAATGAGCAGTTCTTC. Its protein is CASSQLAGSYNEQFF.

This clone was seen at least ten times. The chain is built from TRBV10-1 and TRBJ2-7; TRBD2 aligns across 10 bases. The CDR3 spans 13 residues. CDR1 WNHNN and CDR2 SYGVQD come from the germline V gene (reference sequence). V was pared by 8 bases and J by 4 bases, with 5 bases of the junction left unmatched. The CDR3 loop is CASRRTSGYEQYF. The DNA of the CDR3 is TGCGCCAGCCGACGGACTAGCGGATACGAGCAGTACTTC.

The chain carries TRBV5-6 and TRBJ2-1, with TRBD2 as a possible D gene (5 bases). The ends were cut back, 4 bases at V and 7 bases at J, with 24 bases in the middle. Germline CDR1 is SGHDT and CDR2 is YYEEEE. This CDR3 is built from 17 residues. DNA for the CDR3: TGTGCCAGCAGCACAATCCTGGGGAGTGTTGTTATGAATGAGCAGTTCTTC. Its protein product is CASSTILGSVVMNEQFF.

The chain has TRBV7-2 and TRBJ1-6, with TRBD1 as a possible D gene (5 bases). Germline CDR1 and CDR2: SGHTA and FQGNSA. Trimming removed 5 bases at V and 7 bases at J, with 15 bases between. There are 15 residues in the CDR3. The CDR3 coding sequence is TGTGCCAGCAGCGAGACAGTAGTTGTCAATTCACCCCTCCACTTT. It is translated as CASSETVVVNSPLHF.

CDR3 nucleotides: TGTGCCAGCAGCACACAAGGGACGAGCAATCAGCCCCAGCATTTT. Translation: CASSTQGTSNQPQHF. V usage is TRBV9 and J usage is TRBJ1-5; a weak D match, TRBD1 (5 bases). The length of the CDR3 is 15 residues. V was trimmed by 4 bases and J by 1 base, leaving 12 bases between them. Germline assignment: CDR1 SGDLS and CDR2 YYNGEE.

This clone was counted ten times or more. The J gene is TRBJ1-1, the V gene TRBV19; TRBD1 might be the D (5 bases). Germline loops: CDR1 LNHDA, CDR2 SQIVND (reference sequence). V was trimmed by 5 bases and J by 0 bases, leaving 10 bases between them. The length of the CDR3 is 14 residues. This CDR3 is CASSAGTVNTEAFF. The CDR3 DNA sequence: TGTGCCAGTAGTGCCGGGACGGTGAACACTGAAGCTTTCTTT.

The chain uses TRBV28 and TRBJ1-2; D gene ambiguous. V was shortened by 4 bases and J by 1 base, with 7 bases between the two germline ends. CDR3 size: 13 residues. Germline V CDR1 and CDR2: MDHEN, SYDVKM. The CDR3 nucleotides read TGTGCCAGCAGTTCGAGTAGTAACTATGGCTACACCTTC. Translation gives CASSSSSNYGYTF.

On this clone: This CDR3 is also generated by other DNA sequences in the sample. The chain recombines TRBV2 with TRBJ1-3; D gene unclear. CDR3 length: 13 residues. CDR1 SNHLY and CDR2 FYNNEI come from the germline V gene. The V end lost 5 bases, the J end lost 0 bases, and 5 bases lay between the germline ends. This chain's CDR3 is CASSRDSGNTIYF. For the CDR3, the DNA is TGTGCCAGCAGTAGGGACTCTGGAAACACCATATATTTT.

V is TRBV6-5 and J is TRBJ1-2; a possible D gene is TRBD1 (5 bases). The CDR3 totals 13 residues. Germline V gene data show CDR1 as MNHEY and CDR2 as SVGAGI. V shed 4 bases and J shed 3 bases, with 9 bases lying between them. The CDR3 spells CASSLGGDYGYTF. CDR3 nucleotides: TGTGCCAGCAGTTTGGGGGGAGACTATGGCTACACCTTC.

This chain uses TRBV2 with TRBJ1-3; D perhaps matches TRBD1 (6 bases). The CDR3 has 16 amino acids. V was pared by 4 bases and J by 0 bases, with 13 bases between. Germline loops: CDR1 SNHLY, CDR2 FYNNEI. As DNA, the CDR3 is TGTGCCAGCAGTGGCCGGGACACTTACTCTGGAAACACCATATATTTT. Translation: CASSGRDTYSGNTIYF.

Remarks on this clone: Other DNA sequences from this sample encode an identical CDR3 as well. The rearrangement joins TRBV18 to TRBJ1-1, with TRBD1 as a possible D gene (6 bases). This CDR3 comprises 14 residues. Germline loops: CDR1 KGHSH, CDR2 LQKENI. V dropped 3 bases and J dropped 0 bases, with 8 bases sitting between them. CDR3 loop: CASSPGQMNTEAFF. The CDR3 bases are TGTGCCAGCTCACCCGGACAGATGAACACTGAAGCTTTCTTT. The complete variable domain, with remaining parts taken from reference TRBV18 and TRBJ1-1, reads NAGVMQNPRHLVRRRGQEARLRCSPMKGHSHVYWYRQLPEEGLKFMVYLQKENIIDESGMPKERFSAEFPKEGPSILRIQQVVRGDSAAYFCASSPGQMNTEAFFGQGTRLTVV.

The rearrangement links TRBV29-1 to TRBJ1-2, with D possibly TRBD1 on 5 matching bases. The V gene's germline CDR1 is SQVTM and CDR2 ANQGSEA. The CDR3 runs to 14 residues. Trimming pared 3 bases from V and 7 bases from J, leaving 18 bases between. The CDR3 sequence is CSVEPYRQAGGYTF. The DNA for the CDR3 is TGCAGCGTTGAGCCCTACAGGCAGGCCGGTGGCTACACCTTC.

This chain connects TRBV29-1 to TRBJ2-5; TRBD1 is a possible D gene (6 bases). The CDR3 loop spans 12 amino acids. Germline values: CDR1 SQVTM, CDR2 ANQGSEA. V was cut by 5 bases and J by 5 bases, with 12 bases left in between. CDR3 DNA sequence: TGCAGCGTTTTACAGGGCGGGGAGACCCAGTACTTC. It encodes CSVLQGGETQYF.

The chain uses TRBV7-9 and TRBJ2-3, with D tentatively TRBD1 (5 bases). Germline-derived CDR1 and CDR2 are SEHNR and FQNEAQ (reference sequence). The CDR3 has 15 amino acids. The ends were cut back, 1 base at V and 3 bases at J, with 11 bases in the middle. The CDR3 sequence: CASSLEGIRTDTQYF. The CDR3 coding sequence is TGTGCCAGCAGCTTAGAGGGGATAAGGACAGATACGCAGTATTTT.

The chain carries TRBV18 and TRBJ1-2; 11 bases are a match to TRBD1. CDR3 length: 18 amino acids. The V gene's germline CDR1 is KGHSH and CDR2 LQKENI. The V and J ends lost 2 bases and 0 bases, in that order; junction bases with no gene match: 8. The DNA for the CDR3 is TGTGCCAGCTCACCAAGCCTCGGACAGGGGGCCCCTAACTATGGCTACACCTTC. Translation: CASSPSLGQGAPNYGYTF.